The 5 T cell receptor beta chains below all came from one sample that was sequenced in a study of blood T cell repertoires in COVID-19. Sequenced by immunoSEQ multiplex PCR; TCRdb stores in-frame clones only, minus some. The data contain 97,000 or so clones, over 80% of them singletons. Sequenced sample: peripheral blood. These receptors originate from an older man with acute or convalescent COVID-19.

The V call is TRBV28, the J call TRBJ1-4; maybe TRBD1 (6 bases). Trimming took 5 bases from V and 14 from J, leaving 15 bases between them. This CDR3 has 12 residues. CDR1 is MDHEN and CDR2 is SYDVKM in the germline V gene. Here the CDR3 reads CASSDRRSGLFF. In DNA, the CDR3 is TGTGCCAGCAGTGACAGGCGTTCGGGGCTGTTTTTT.

A remark on this clone: One end of the junction does not line up with germline, which may come from a read error. V is TRBV7-7 and J is TRBJ2-2; TRBD2 matches at 9 bases. This CDR3 contains 17 residues. CDR1 and CDR2 (germline): SSHAT, FNYEAQ (reference sequence). The CDR3 reads CASSPRAGGSPSGELFF. As DNA, the CDR3 is TGTGCTAGCAGCCCCCGAGCGGGAGGTTCTCCTTCGGGGGAGCTGTTTTTT.

The sample holds one count of this clone. The chain uses TRBV5-1 and TRBJ1-5; no firm D call. This CDR3 is built from 14 residues. The V end was cut by 4 bases, the J end by 2 bases, with 10 bases between. Germline lookup yields CDR1 SGHRS and CDR2 YFSETQ. CDR3 residues: CASSTGNRNQPQHF. CDR3 bases: TGCGCCAGCAGCACCGGGAATCGCAATCAGCCCCAGCATTTT.

This sequence joins TRBV18 and TRBJ2-7, with TRBD2 identical over 9 bases. CDR1 and CDR2 from the germline V gene are KGHSH and LQKENI. The trim removed 3 bases at V and 0 bases at J, leaving 6 bases unmatched. This CDR3 region has 16 residues. The CDR3 protein is CASSPSLAGSSYEQYF. CDR3 DNA sequence: TGTGCCAGCTCACCCAGCCTAGCGGGGAGCTCCTACGAGCAGTACTTC.

The chain has TRBV6-4 and TRBJ2-1, with D perhaps matching TRBD1 (6 bases). The germline V and J ends were trimmed by 4 bases and 6 bases, with 10 bases remaining between them. Germline loops: CDR1 MRHNA, CDR2 SNTAGT. The CDR3 is 13 residues long. The CDR3 reads CASSALQGNEQFF. Written as DNA, the CDR3 is TGTGCCAGCAGTGCGCTACAGGGCAATGAGCAGTTCTTC.